These T cell receptor beta chains were read from a single sample in a study of TIL therapy for anti-PD-1-resistant metastatic lung cancer. Clones were read by immunoSEQ multiplex PCR, and TCRdb kept only the in-frame ones, dropping some. Here the sample spans about 59,000 clones, less than 85% being singletons. The sample here was blood, taken at baseline. Receptor source: a person between 25 and 79 years old with non-small cell lung cancer. The CDR3 runs from the conserved cysteine through the conserved F or W. A D gene is named only where the DNA matches it firmly. Clone size is given for some rows only: seen once, a few or many times, or a class if the clone is expanded.

clone size,V gene,D gene,J gene,CDR3 protein,CDR3 DNA
-,TRBV18,TRBD2,TRBJ2-3,CASSPPIREGKDTQYF,TGTGCCAGCTCACCACCGATCCGGGAGGGCAAAGATACGCAGTATTTT
-,TRBV5-6,TRBD1,TRBJ1-5,CASSLWGGDSANQPQHF,TGTGCCAGCAGCTTGTGGGGTGGGGACAGTGCCAATCAGCCCCAGCATTTT
-,TRBV6-5,TRBD1,TRBJ2-7,CASSTPGQGHYEQYF,TGTGCCAGCAGTACACCGGGACAGGGACACTACGAGCAGTACTTC
once,TRBV15,TRBD2,TRBJ2-3,CATSREGPLAGISTDTQYF,TGTGCCACCAGCAGAGAAGGTCCCCTAGCGGGCATTAGCACAGATACGCAGTATTTT
-,TRBV2,-,TRBJ2-5,CASSEGRETQYF,TGTGCCAGCAGTGAAGGACGTGAGACCCAGTACTTC
once,TRBV5-4,-,TRBJ1-3,CASSLGTAGNTIYF,TGTGCCAGCAGCCTTGGGACGGCTGGAAACACCATATATTTT
-,TRBV7-2,-,TRBJ2-7,CASSFGGVVAYEQYF,TGTGCCAGCAGCTTCGGAGGGGTTGTCGCCTACGAGCAGTACTTC
-,TRBV9,-,TRBJ1-1,CASSGPGYTEAFF,TGTGCCAGCAGCGGACCAGGGTACACTGAAGCTTTCTTT
-,TRBV2,-,TRBJ1-2,CASSEAFFGYTF,TGTGCCAGCAGTGAAGCCTTCTTCGGCTACACCTTC
once,TRBV11-2,-,TRBJ1-4,CASTLGSEKLFF,TGTGCCAGCACCTTAGGGTCCGAAAAACTGTTTTTT
-,TRBV5-1,-,TRBJ2-1,CASSLGPENEQFF,TGCGCCAGCAGCTTGGGACCAGAGAATGAGCAGTTCTTC
-,TRBV27,TRBD2,TRBJ2-1,CASSLLAGYLNEQFF,TGTGCCAGCAGTTTGCTAGCGGGGTACCTCAATGAGCAGTTCTTC
-,TRBV7-2,-,TRBJ2-7,CASSLDSSSYEQYF,TGTGCCAGCAGCTTAGACTCTAGCTCCTACGAGCAGTACTTC
once,TRBV27,-,TRBJ2-4,CASSLSSMQGKNIQYF,TGTGCCAGCAGTTTATCGTCTATGCAGGGGAAAAACATTCAGTACTTC
-,TRBV4-3,TRBD2,TRBJ2-3,CASSQDGGTSRTDTQYF,TGCGCCAGCAGCCAAGACGGGGGGACTAGTCGCACAGATACGCAGTATTTT
-,TRBV5-6,-,TRBJ1-2,CASSLAGGYTF,TGTGCCAGCAGCTTAGCAGGGGGCTACACCTTC
-,TRBV4-3,TRBD1,TRBJ2-2,CASSQERTGGATTGELFF,TGCGCCAGCAGCCAAGAAAGGACAGGGGGCGCAACCACCGGGGAGCTGTTTTTT
-,TRBV2,-,TRBJ1-4,CASSELETGAFF,TGTGCCAGCAGTGAGTTAGAGACAGGAGCGTTTTTT
-,TRBV2,TRBD1,TRBJ1-5,CASRTGGPSNQPQHF,TGTGCCAGCAGGACAGGGGGCCCTAGCAATCAGCCCCAGCATTTT
-,TRBV5-1,TRBD1,TRBJ2-7,CASSSTTGREQYF,TGCGCCAGCAGCTCCACGACAGGGCGCGAGCAGTACTTC